The 25 T cell receptor beta chains below come from one sample, sequenced in a study of PD-1 blockade in classical Hodgkin lymphoma. The protocol was immunoSEQ multiplex PCR, while the TCRdb copy is restricted to in-frame clones and leaves out a portion. The table records around 20,000 clones, 86% of them present only once. Each patient experienced a relapse that followed autologous stem cell transplantation, and brentuximab vedotin exposure varied. Source: peripheral blood mononuclear cells (PBMCs), taken before the second cycle of nivolumab. All receptors come from a human donor with classical Hodgkin lymphoma.

The chain combines TRBV9 with TRBJ2-3; D is perhaps TRBD2 (6 bases). CDR1 is SGDLS and CDR2 is YYNGEE in the germline V gene. Trimming stripped 2 bases from V and 0 bases from J, with 13 bases between. The CDR3 contains 16 residues. The CDR3 coding sequence is TGTGCCAGCAGCGTGGGCGGGGACCCTAGCACAGATACGCAGTATTTT. The encoded protein is CASSVGGDPSTDTQYF.

The CDR3 loop reads CASRDVLAGTDTQYF. Written as DNA, the CDR3 is TGTGCCAGTAGAGATGTACTAGCGGGGACAGATACGCAGTATTTT. The rearrangement links TRBV19 to TRBJ2-3; 10 nucleotides match TRBD2. This CDR3 has 15 amino acids. J lost 3 bases, V lost 6 bases, and 6 bases had no gene match. Germline V CDR1 and CDR2: LNHDA, SQIVND (reference sequence).

This clone was counted once. The chain has TRBV15 and TRBJ2-4; D may be TRBD1 or TRBD2 (5 bases each). Trimming left V 4 bases short and J 3 bases short, with 25 bases between. The CDR3 spans 19 residues. CDR1 is LNHNV, CDR2 YYDKDF, per germline (reference sequence). For the CDR3, the DNA is TGTGCCACCAGCATACCTATGGGGGTCCGGTTCAAGAGCAAAAACATTCAGTACTTC. Protein: CATSIPMGVRFKSKNIQYF.

This chain uses TRBV10-3 with TRBJ2-5, with D possibly TRBD2 on 5 matching bases. V was pared by 2 bases and J by 7 bases, with 11 bases between. The CDR3 consists of 13 residues. Germline V lookup: CDR1 ENHRY, CDR2 SYGVKD. CDR3 coding DNA: TGTGCCATCAGTGAGACCAGCGCGGGGACCCAGTACTTC. Translated, it gives CAISETSAGTQYF.

V and J are TRBV4-2 and TRBJ1-2; possible D gene TRBD1, 5 bases. CDR3 length: 14 residues. V dropped 0 bases and J dropped 4 bases, with 9 bases sitting between them. The germline gives CDR1 LGHNA, CDR2 YNFKEQ. CDR3 coding DNA: TGTGCCAGCAGCCAAGATCAGGGTCCCTATGGCTACACCTTC. Residues: CASSQDQGPYGYTF.

The chain uses TRBV18 and TRBJ2-2; D is perhaps TRBD1 (6 bases). Per the germline V gene, CDR1 is KGHSH and CDR2 is LQKENI. The CDR3 extends over 14 amino acids. The V end was cut by 3 bases, the J end by 6 bases, with 11 bases between. CDR3 sequence (DNA): TGTGCCAGCTCACCTCCCACAGGGTCCGGGGAGCTGTTTTTT. It translates to CASSPPTGSGELFF.

The genes are TRBV6-1 and TRBJ2-7; D tentatively reads TRBD1 or TRBD2 (5 bases each). V lost 4 bases and J 2 bases, leaving 18 bases between the germline ends. CDR1 MNHNS and CDR2 SASEGT come from the germline V gene. The CDR3 totals 16 residues. The CDR3 sequence: CASSGSSRDAAYEQYF. The CDR3 nucleotides are TGTGCCAGCAGTGGTTCGTCCCGGGACGCAGCCTACGAGCAGTACTTC.

The chain joins TRBV7-9 to TRBJ1-4; D unresolved. Trimming stripped 1 base from V and 4 bases from J, with 10 bases between. The V gene's germline CDR1 is SEHNR and CDR2 FQNEAQ (reference sequence). The CDR3 runs to 15 residues. The chain's CDR3 is CASSLEGGYNEKLFF. The CDR3 DNA reads TGTGCCAGCAGCTTAGAGGGCGGCTATAATGAAAAACTGTTTTTT.

The V gene is TRBV5-6, the J gene TRBJ2-3, with 7 bases matching TRBD2. CDR1 and CDR2 (germline): SGHDT, YYEEEE. This CDR3 comprises 16 residues. The ends lost 4 bases at V and 2 bases at J; junction bases unmatched: 10. The CDR3 region is CASSELTGDYTDTQYF. In DNA form, the CDR3 reads TGTGCCAGCAGCGAACTTACGGGGGACTACACAGATACGCAGTATTTT.

The chain carries TRBV18 and TRBJ2-7; tentatively, D is TRBD1 (5 bases). CDR3 length: 14 residues. CDR1 is KGHSH, CDR2 LQKENI, per germline. Trimming removed 3 bases at V and 0 bases at J, with 9 bases between. The CDR3 DNA follows: TGTGCCAGCTCACCCGAGACAGTCTCCTACGAGCAGTACTTC. It yields the protein CASSPETVSYEQYF.

J is TRBJ1-1 and V is TRBV7-3; D is possibly TRBD1 (5 bases). Trimming took 1 base from V and 6 from J, leaving 15 bases between them. CDR1 SGHTA and CDR2 FQGTGA come from the germline V gene. CDR3 length: 15 amino acids. The CDR3 nucleotides read TGTGCCAGCAGCTTAAATAGAGGGGCCCTTTCTGAAGCTTTCTTT. Residues: CASSLNRGALSEAFF.

V and J are TRBV15 and TRBJ2-3, with a possible D match to TRBD2 (6 bases). Germline values: CDR1 LNHNV, CDR2 YYDKDF (reference sequence). CDR3 length equals 14 residues. Trimming pared 8 bases from V and 2 bases from J, leaving 14 bases between. The CDR3 region is CATAGGLLTDTQYF. The CDR3 DNA reads TGTGCCACCGCCGGAGGGCTACTCACAGATACGCAGTATTTT.

The chain recombines TRBV9 with TRBJ1-6; D remains unclear. The CDR3 covers 14 residues. The germline CDR1 and CDR2 sequences are SGDLS and YYNGEE. V was clipped by 4 bases and J by 12 bases, with 17 bases between them. CDR3 nucleotides: TGTGCCAGCAGCCCAAGCACAGTAGGGAGACCCCTCCACTTT. Amino acid sequence: CASSPSTVGRPLHF.

V gene TRBV15 combines with J gene TRBJ2-3; D gene ambiguous. CDR3 length equals 17 residues. V lost 0 bases and J 0 bases, leaving 13 bases between the germline ends. Germline-derived CDR1 and CDR2 are LNHNV and YYDKDF (reference sequence). This chain's CDR3 is CATSRDLLITSTDTQYF. CDR3 nucleotides: TGTGCCACCAGCAGAGACTTGCTGATAACTAGCACAGATACGCAGTATTTT.

The table lists this clone with a few counts. The chain couples TRBV5-5 to TRBJ2-7, with TRBD2 matching over 10 bases. The germline V gene encodes CDR1 SGHKS and CDR2 YYEKEE (reference sequence). The V segment lost 2 bases and the J segment 7 bases; nucleotides outside the gene matches: 6. This CDR3 comprises 14 residues. The CDR3 DNA is TGTGCCAGCAGCTTAGCGGGGGGGCCGTTGGAGCAGTACTTC. Amino acid sequence: CASSLAGGPLEQYF. The variable domain in full, completed from reference TRBV5-5 and TRBJ2-7, reads DAGVTQSPTHLIKTRGQQVTLRCSPISGHKSVSWYQQVLGQGPQFIFQYYEKEERGRGNFPDRFSARQFPNYSSELNVNALLLGDSALYLCASSLAGGPLEQYFGPGTRLTVT.

J is TRBJ2-5 and V is TRBV7-9, with a tentative D call TRBD2 (7 bases). Trimming shortened V by 1 base and J by 1 base, and 10 bases separated the two germline ends. In germline, CDR1 is SEHNR, CDR2 FQNEAQ (reference sequence). The CDR3 is 15 residues long. The CDR3 loop is CASSLVGGPQETQYF. CDR3 sequence (DNA): TGTGCCAGCAGCTTAGTCGGGGGGCCCCAAGAGACCCAGTACTTC. Variable domain in full (rest from reference TRBV7-9 and TRBJ2-5): DTGVSQNPRHKITKRGQNVTFRCDPISEHNRLYWYRQTLGQGPEFLTYFQNEAQLEKSRLLSDRFSAERPKGSFSTLEIQRTEQGDSAMYLCASSLVGGPQETQYFGPGTRLLVL.

V and J are TRBV6-5 and TRBJ1-1; D is unclear. The germline V gene has CDR1 MNHEY and CDR2 SVGAGI. V was cut by 5 bases and J by 1 base, with 11 bases left in between. This CDR3 has 14 amino acids. CDR3 amino acids: CASSLYTANTEAFF. In DNA form, the CDR3 reads TGTGCCAGCAGTCTTTACACGGCGAACACTGAAGCTTTCTTT.

The CDR3 spells CASSYSRNTGELFF. CDR3 coding DNA: TGTGCCAGCAGTTACTCGCGGAACACCGGGGAGCTGTTTTTT. V and J are TRBV6-6 and TRBJ2-2, with D hard to call. The V gene lost 0 bases and the J gene lost 1 base, with 3 bases spanning the gap. Germline V CDR1 and CDR2: MNHNY, SVGAGI (reference sequence). The CDR3 is 14 amino acids.

The chain links TRBV5-1 to TRBJ2-7; TRBD1 matches at 7 bases. From germline, CDR1 is SGHRS and CDR2 YFSETQ. The CDR3 runs 14 residues. The ends lost 0 bases at V and 2 bases at J; junction bases unmatched: 2. CDR3 coding DNA: TGCGCCAGCAGCTTGGGACAGGGCCCCTACGAGCAGTACTTC. Its translation is CASSLGQGPYEQYF.

This clone occurred once. The chain uses TRBV2 and TRBJ2-2; D gene ambiguous. Trimming took off 7 bases at V and 0 bases at J, with 6 bases between the two ends. Germline loops: CDR1 SNHLY, CDR2 FYNNEI. The CDR3 is 13 residues long. The CDR3 reads CASKQSNTGELFF. The CDR3 nucleotides are TGTGCCAGCAAACAATCGAACACCGGGGAGCTGTTTTTT.

This clone was observed a handful of times. The V gene is TRBV5-1, the J gene TRBJ2-1; D unresolved. The CDR3 runs 15 residues. Germline loops: CDR1 SGHRS, CDR2 YFSETQ. V lost 0 bases and J lost 4, with 11 bases in between. The CDR3 DNA is TGCGCCAGCAGCTTGGATCCCGGGTCTTACAATGAGCAGTTCTTC. Amino acids: CASSLDPGSYNEQFF.

This chain joins TRBV5-1 and TRBJ2-3, with a tentative D call TRBD1 (7 bases). The germline V gene has CDR1 SGHRS and CDR2 YFSETQ. Between the trimmed V and J ends, which lost 6 bases and 4 bases, there was a span of 12 bases. The CDR3 covers 13 residues. The CDR3 DNA reads as TGCGCCAGCACTCAGGGGGGTCCAGATACGCAGTATTTT. Translated, it gives CASTQGGPDTQYF.

The J gene is TRBJ2-5, the V gene TRBV7-9; D is perhaps TRBD1 (5 bases). Germline V gene lookup returns CDR1 SEHNR and CDR2 FQNEAQ (reference sequence). Trimming stripped 1 base from V and 1 base from J, with 10 bases between. This CDR3 contains 15 residues. This CDR3 is CASSLDRQFQETQYF. The CDR3 region has the DNA TGTGCCAGCAGCTTAGATAGACAGTTCCAAGAGACCCAGTACTTC.

The chain joins TRBV28 to TRBJ1-6; D not certain. The CDR3 totals 18 residues. Per germline, CDR1 MDHEN and CDR2 SYDVKM. Trimming stripped 5 bases from V and 4 bases from J, with 21 bases between. The CDR3 region is CASSPPLQTLTYNSPLHF. The CDR3 DNA reads TGTGCCAGCAGTCCCCCTCTCCAGACGCTCACTTATAATTCACCCCTCCACTTT. Variable domain in full (rest from reference TRBV28 and TRBJ1-6): DVKVTQSSRYLVKRTGEKVFLECVQDMDHENMFWYRQDPGLGLRLIYFSYDVKMKEKGDIPEGYSVSREKKERFSLILESASTNQTSMYLCASSPPLQTLTYNSPLHFGNGTRLTVT.

The rearrangement uses TRBV5-4 and TRBJ2-6; 10 bases agree with TRBD1. Germline CDR1 SGHNT, CDR2 YYREEE (reference sequence). V shed 7 bases and J 2 bases; nucleotides not matched to a gene: 9. This CDR3 has 17 amino acids. The chain's CDR3 is CASATGTGVAGANVLTF. CDR3 DNA: TGTGCCAGCGCTACCGGGACAGGGGTGGCTGGGGCCAACGTCCTGACTTTC.